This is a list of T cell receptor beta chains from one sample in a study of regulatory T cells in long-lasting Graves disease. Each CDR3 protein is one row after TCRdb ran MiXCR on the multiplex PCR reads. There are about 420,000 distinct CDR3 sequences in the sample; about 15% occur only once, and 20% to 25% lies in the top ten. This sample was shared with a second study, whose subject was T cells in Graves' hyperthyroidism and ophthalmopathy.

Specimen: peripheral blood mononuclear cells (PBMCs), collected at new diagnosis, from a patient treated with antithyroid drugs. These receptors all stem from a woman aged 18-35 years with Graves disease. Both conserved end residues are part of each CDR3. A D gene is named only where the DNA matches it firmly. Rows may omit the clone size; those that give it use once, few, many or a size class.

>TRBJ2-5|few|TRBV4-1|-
CASSPPDEGETQYF
TGCGCCAGCAGCCCGCCGGACGAGGGAGAGACCCAGTACTTC
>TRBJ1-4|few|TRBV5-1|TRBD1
CASSRDSGNEKLFF
TGCGCCAGCAGCCGGGACAGTGGGAATGAAAAACTGTTTTTT
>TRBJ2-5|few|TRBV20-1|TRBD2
CSAHRGGKETQYF
TGCAGTGCGCACCGCGGGGGGAAAGAGACCCAGTACTTC
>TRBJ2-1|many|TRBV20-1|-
CSAGQTLSSYNEQFF
TGCAGTGCTGGCCAGACATTAAGCTCCTACAATGAGCAGTTCTTC
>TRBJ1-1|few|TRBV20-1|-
CSASRGGWSTEAFF
TGCAGTGCTAGTCGTGGCGGATGGAGCACTGAAGCTTTCTTT
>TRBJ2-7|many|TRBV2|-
CASSKARKVPYEQYF
TGTGCCAGCAGCAAAGCGCGGAAAGTCCCCTACGAGCAGTACTTC
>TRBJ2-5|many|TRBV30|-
CAWSVGEETQYF
TGTGCCTGGAGTGTCGGAGAAGAGACCCAGTACTTC
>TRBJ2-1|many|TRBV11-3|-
CASSGPGQGLYNEQFF
TGTGCCAGCAGCGGTCCGGGACAAGGATTGTACAATGAGCAGTTCTTC
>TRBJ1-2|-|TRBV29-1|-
CSVREGDGYGYTF
TGCAGCGTCCGAGAGGGGGATGGCTATGGCTACACCTTC
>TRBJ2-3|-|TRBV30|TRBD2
CAWSKTSGIFDTQYF
TGTGCCTGGAGCAAGACTAGCGGGATTTTTGATACGCAGTATTTT
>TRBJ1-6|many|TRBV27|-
CASSRREYSPLHF
TGTGCCAGCAGCCGACGGGAATATTCACCCCTCCACTTT
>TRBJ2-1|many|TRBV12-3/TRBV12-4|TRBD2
CASSLAGGRVRESSYNEQFF
TGTGCCAGCAGTTTAGCGGGCGGCCGGGTGCGGGAGAGCTCCTACAATGAGCAGTTCTTC
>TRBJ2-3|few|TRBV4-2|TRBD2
CASSQDTLAGSTDTQYF
TGTGCCAGCAGCCAAGATACCCTAGCGGGGAGCACAGATACGCAGTATTTT
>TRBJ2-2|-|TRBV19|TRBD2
CASSIASLWTSGRRATGELFF
TGTGCCAGTAGTATAGCATCCTTGTGGACTAGCGGGAGGCGGGCCACCGGGGAGCTGTTTTTT
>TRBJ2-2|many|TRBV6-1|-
CASSEERLMYTGELFF
TGTGCCAGCAGTGAAGAGAGGTTAATGTACACCGGGGAGCTGTTTTTT
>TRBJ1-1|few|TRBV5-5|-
CASSKTVEAFF
TGTGCCAGCAGCAAGACCGTTGAAGCTTTCTTT
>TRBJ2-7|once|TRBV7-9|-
CASSYLAPGADYEQYF
TGTGCCAGCAGCTACTTGGCCCCGGGGGCAGACTACGAGCAGTACTTC
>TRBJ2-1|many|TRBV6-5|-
CASSYDAVNEQFF
TGTGCCAGCAGTTACGATGCTGTCAATGAGCAGTTCTTC
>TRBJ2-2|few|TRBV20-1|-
CSASQLAFGELFF
TGCAGTGCTAGCCAGCTTGCTTTCGGGGAGCTGTTTTTT
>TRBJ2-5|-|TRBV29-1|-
CSVDTGAQLAKGTQYF
TGCAGCGTTGACACGGGGGCACAACTAGCTAAGGGGACCCAGTACTTC
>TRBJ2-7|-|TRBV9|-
CASSVDSGMSEQYF
TGTGCCAGCAGCGTAGATTCGGGGATGAGCGAGCAGTACTTC
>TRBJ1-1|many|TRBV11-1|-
CASSWGRELNTEAFF
TGTGCCAGCAGCTGGGGGAGGGAGCTGAACACTGAAGCTTTCTTT
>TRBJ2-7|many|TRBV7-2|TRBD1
CASSRRPDRTSTYEQYF
TGTGCCAGCAGCAGGAGGCCGGACAGGACTTCTACCTACGAGCAGTACTTC
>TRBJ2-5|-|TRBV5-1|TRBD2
CASSQRLAGQETQYF
TGCGCCAGCAGCCAGCGACTAGCGGGACAAGAGACCCAGTACTTC
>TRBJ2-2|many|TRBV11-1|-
CASSLHLPPNTGELFF
TGTGCCAGCAGCTTACATTTACCCCCGAACACCGGGGAGCTGTTTTTT
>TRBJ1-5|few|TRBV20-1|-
CSARRPVSNQPQHF
TGCAGTGCTAGAAGGCCGGTCAGCAATCAGCCCCAGCATTTT
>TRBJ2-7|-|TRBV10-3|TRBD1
CAISELGQGSYEQYF
TGTGCCATCAGTGAACTGGGACAGGGGTCCTACGAGCAGTACTTC
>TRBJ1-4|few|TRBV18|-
CASSPREGEKLFF
TGTGCCAGCTCACCACGGGAAGGGGAAAAACTGTTTTTT